Shown below are 2 T cell receptor beta chains from a single sample sequenced in a study of cytomegalovirus exposure and HLA in healthy donors. 13 Jbeta primers and 60 Vbeta primers were used for the PCR. Sequencing was performed with immunoSEQ multiplex PCR; in TCRdb, only in-frame clones are kept and a portion is missing. The sample has around 150,000 clones; approximately 73% are singletons. Material for sequencing was PBMCs. These TCRs come from a man aged 25 to 45 in good health and CMV-seropositive.

The chain couples TRBV6-5 to TRBJ1-1; TRBD1 matches 9 bases. Trimming took 8 bases from V and 0 from J; bases not matched to a gene: 7. The CDR3 loop spans 15 amino acids. From germline, CDR1 is MNHEY and CDR2 SVGAGI. The CDR3 DNA reads TGTGCCAGCGAAGCACAGGGGGCGGTGAACACTGAAGCTTTCTTT. It encodes CASEAQGAVNTEAFF.

The chain recombines TRBV5-1 with TRBJ2-7; 9 bases match TRBD1. The germline V gene has CDR1 SGHRS and CDR2 YFSETQ. J was trimmed by 6 bases and V by 3 bases; bases with no gene match: 7. CDR3 length: 14 residues. The CDR3 region has the DNA TGCGCCAGCAGCTGGGGACAGGGTTCTGTCGAGCAGTACTTC. This encodes CASSWGQGSVEQYF.